This T cell receptor (beta chain) was observed in a study of PD-1 blockade in classical Hodgkin lymphoma. The table came from immunoSEQ multiplex PCR; TCRdb's copy has only in-frame clones and leaves some out. The data hold roughly 56,000 clones, with about 88% observed a single time. Every patient experienced relapse after autologous stem cell transplantation, and brentuximab vedotin exposure varied. A remark on this clone: Its specificity is not known.

Trimming cost V 0 bases and J 2 bases, with 13 bases left between them. Per the germline V gene, CDR1 is MNHEY and CDR2 is SVGAGI. The length of the CDR3 is 16 residues. Study-wide results and limits: Patients who began taking nivolumab under 1 year after ASCT were left out. Newly diagnosed patients were reported to start with lower TCR diversity than healthy donors.

The sample was peripheral blood mononuclear cells (PBMCs), taken before the second cycle of nivolumab. This chain links TRBV6-5 with TRBJ1-1, with D tentatively TRBD1 (5 bases). The origin of this receptor is a human donor with classical Hodgkin lymphoma. For the CDR3, the DNA is TGTGCCAGCAGTTACTCGAGACAGCCCTCAAACACTGAAGCTTTCTTT. Its translation is CASSYSRQPSNTEAFF.